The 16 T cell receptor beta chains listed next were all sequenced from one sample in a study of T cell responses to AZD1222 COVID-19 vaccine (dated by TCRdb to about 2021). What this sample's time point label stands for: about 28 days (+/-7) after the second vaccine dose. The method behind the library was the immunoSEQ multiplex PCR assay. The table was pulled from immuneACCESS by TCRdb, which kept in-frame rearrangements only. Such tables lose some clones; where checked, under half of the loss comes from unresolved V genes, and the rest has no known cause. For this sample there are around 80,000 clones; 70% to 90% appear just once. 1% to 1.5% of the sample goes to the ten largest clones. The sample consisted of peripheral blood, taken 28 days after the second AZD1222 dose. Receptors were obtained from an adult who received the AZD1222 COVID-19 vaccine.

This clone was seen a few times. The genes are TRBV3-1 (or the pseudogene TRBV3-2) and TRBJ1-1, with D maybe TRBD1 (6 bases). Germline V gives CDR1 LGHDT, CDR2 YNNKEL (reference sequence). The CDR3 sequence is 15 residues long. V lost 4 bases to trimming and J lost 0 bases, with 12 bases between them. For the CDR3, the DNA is TGTGCCAGCAGCCTCGAGGGGGTCGTGAACACTGAAGCTTTCTTT. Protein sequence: CASSLEGVVNTEAFF.

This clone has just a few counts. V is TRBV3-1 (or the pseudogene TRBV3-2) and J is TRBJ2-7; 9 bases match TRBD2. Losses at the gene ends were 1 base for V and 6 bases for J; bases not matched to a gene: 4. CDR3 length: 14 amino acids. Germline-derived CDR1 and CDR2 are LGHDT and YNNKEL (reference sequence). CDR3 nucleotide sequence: TGTGCCAGCAGCCAAGGTACTAGCGGGTTCGAGCAGTACTTC. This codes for CASSQGTSGFEQYF.

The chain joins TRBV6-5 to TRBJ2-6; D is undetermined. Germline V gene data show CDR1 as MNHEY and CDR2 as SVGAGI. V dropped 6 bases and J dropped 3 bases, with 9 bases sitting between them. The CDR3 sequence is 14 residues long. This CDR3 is CASRTGVGANVLTF. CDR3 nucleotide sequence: TGTGCCAGCAGGACTGGGGTTGGGGCCAACGTCCTGACTTTC.

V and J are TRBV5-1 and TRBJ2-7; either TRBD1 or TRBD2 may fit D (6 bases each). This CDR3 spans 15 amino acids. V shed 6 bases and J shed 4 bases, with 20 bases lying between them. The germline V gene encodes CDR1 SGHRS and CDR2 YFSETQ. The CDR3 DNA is TGCGCCAGCACCGTGGGGGGCGTGGGGGCTTACGAGCAGTACTTC. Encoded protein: CASTVGGVGAYEQYF.

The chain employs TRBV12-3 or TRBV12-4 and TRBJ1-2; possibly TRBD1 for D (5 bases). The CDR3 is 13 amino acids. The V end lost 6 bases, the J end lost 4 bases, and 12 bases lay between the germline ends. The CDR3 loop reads CASRRDGSYGYTF. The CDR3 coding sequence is TGTGCCAGCAGGCGGGACGGATCCTATGGCTACACCTTC.

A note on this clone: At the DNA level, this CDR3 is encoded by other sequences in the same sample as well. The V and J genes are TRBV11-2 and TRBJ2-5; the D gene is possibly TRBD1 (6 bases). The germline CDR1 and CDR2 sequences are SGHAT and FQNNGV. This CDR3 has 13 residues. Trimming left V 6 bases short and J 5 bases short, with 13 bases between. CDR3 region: CASSFSGEETQYF. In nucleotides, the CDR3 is TGTGCCAGCAGTTTTTCAGGGGAGGAGACCCAGTACTTC.

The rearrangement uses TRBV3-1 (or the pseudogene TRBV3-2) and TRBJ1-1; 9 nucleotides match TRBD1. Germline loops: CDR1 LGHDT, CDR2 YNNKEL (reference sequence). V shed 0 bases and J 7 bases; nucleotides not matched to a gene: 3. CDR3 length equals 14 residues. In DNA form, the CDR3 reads TGTGCCAGCAGCCAAGAGGACAGGGGAAATGAAGCTTTCTTT. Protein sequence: CASSQEDRGNEAFF.

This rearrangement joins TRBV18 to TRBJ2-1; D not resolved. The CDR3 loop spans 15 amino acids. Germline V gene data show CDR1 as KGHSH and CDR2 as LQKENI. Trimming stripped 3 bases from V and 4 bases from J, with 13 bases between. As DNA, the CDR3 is TGTGCCAGCTCACCTGGCAGCCAAAGATACAATGAGCAGTTCTTC. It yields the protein CASSPGSQRYNEQFF.

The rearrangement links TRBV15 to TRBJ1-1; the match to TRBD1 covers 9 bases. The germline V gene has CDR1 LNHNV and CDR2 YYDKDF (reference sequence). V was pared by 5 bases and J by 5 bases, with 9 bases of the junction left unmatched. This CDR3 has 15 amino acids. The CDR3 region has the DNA TGTGCCACCAGCTCCAACAGGGGGCGCCGGACTGAAGCTTTCTTT. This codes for CATSSNRGRRTEAFF. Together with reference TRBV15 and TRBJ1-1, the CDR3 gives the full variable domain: DAMVIQNPRYQVTQFGKPVTLSCSQTLNHNVMYWYQQKSSQAPKLLFHYYDKDFNNEADTPDNFQSRRPNTSFCFLDIRSPGLGDTAMYLCATSSNRGRRTEAFFGQGTRLTVV.

The CDR3 coding sequence is TGTGCCAGCTCACCCTCAGCCGCGGGAGTAACCTACGAGCAGTACTTC. Translated, it gives CASSPSAAGVTYEQYF. The chain combines TRBV18 with TRBJ2-7, with 7 bases aligning to TRBD2. V gave up 3 bases and J gave up 2 bases; unmatched junction bases: 10. Germline V gene data show CDR1 as KGHSH and CDR2 as LQKENI. This CDR3 region has 16 residues.

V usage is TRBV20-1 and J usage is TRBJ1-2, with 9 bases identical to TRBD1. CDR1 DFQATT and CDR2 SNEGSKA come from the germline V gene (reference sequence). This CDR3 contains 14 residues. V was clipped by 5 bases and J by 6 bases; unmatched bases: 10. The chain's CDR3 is CSAGAGTGMDGYTF. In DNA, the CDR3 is TGCAGTGCTGGTGCCGGGACAGGGATGGATGGCTACACCTTC.

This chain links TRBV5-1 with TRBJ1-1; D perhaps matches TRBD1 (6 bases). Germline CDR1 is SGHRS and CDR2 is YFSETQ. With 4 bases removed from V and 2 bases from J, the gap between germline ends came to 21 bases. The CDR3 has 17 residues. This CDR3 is CASSPLVRGGGNTEAFF. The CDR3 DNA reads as TGCGCCAGCAGCCCCTTGGTTCGAGGAGGGGGAAACACTGAAGCTTTCTTT. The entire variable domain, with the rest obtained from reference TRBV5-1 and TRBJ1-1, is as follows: KAGVTQTPRYLIKTRGQQVTLSCSPISGHRSVSWYQQTPGQGLQFLFEYFSETQRNKGNFPGRFSGRQFSNSRSEMNVSTLELGDSALYLCASSPLVRGGGNTEAFFGQGTRLTVV.

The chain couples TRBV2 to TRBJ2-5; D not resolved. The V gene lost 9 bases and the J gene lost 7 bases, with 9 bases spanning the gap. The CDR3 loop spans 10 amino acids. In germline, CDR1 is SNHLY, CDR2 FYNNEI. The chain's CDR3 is CASSTATQYF. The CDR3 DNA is TGTGCCAGTTCTACCGCGACCCAGTACTTC.

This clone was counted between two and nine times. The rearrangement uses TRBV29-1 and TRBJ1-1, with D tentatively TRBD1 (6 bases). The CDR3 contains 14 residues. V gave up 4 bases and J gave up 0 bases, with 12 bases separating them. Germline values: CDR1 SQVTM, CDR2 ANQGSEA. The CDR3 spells CSVVTDRLNTEAFF. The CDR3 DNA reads TGCAGCGTTGTAACCGACAGGCTGAACACTGAAGCTTTCTTT.

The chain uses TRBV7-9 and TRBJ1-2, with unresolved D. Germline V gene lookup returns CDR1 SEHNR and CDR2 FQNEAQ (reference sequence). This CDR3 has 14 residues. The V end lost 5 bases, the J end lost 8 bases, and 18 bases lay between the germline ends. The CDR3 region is CASSTTGSAEGYTF. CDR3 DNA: TGTGCCAGCAGCACGACCGGCTCCGCGGAGGGCTACACCTTC.

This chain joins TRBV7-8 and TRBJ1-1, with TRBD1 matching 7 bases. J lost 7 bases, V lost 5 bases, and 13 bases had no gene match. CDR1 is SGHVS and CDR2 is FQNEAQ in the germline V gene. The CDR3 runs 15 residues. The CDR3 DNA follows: TGTGCCAGCAGCCGCGACAGGGATTCGTACGGTGAAGCTTTCTTT. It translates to CASSRDRDSYGEAFF.